This is a list of T cell receptor beta chains from one sample in a study of T cell clones after liver transplantation. Data came from immunoSEQ multiplex PCR; TCRdb stores just in-frame clones and leaves some out. Of fewer than 70,000 clones detected, 65% to 75% appear once; the ten largest clones hold 15%. The sequences come from CD4+ T cells from blood, collected before liver transplant. The receptor source for this set is a human donor who received a liver transplant. CDR3s include the opening cysteine and the closing phenylalanine or tryptophan. A D gene is named only where the DNA matches it firmly. Clone size is shown for a subset of rows, as once, few, many or a class of expanded clone.

TGTGCCAGCTCACCACAGGGGGAGACCCAGTACTTC	CASSPQGETQYF	TRBJ2-5	TRBV18	NA	NA
TGTGCCAGCAGTGAAATAGCGGTTCCTTCCACAGATACGCAGTATTTT	CASSEIAVPSTDTQYF	TRBJ2-3	TRBV6-1	NA	NA
TGTGCCAGCAGTTTGTCCGCGGATGGGGCGGCGACGAGAAATTCACCCCTCCACTTT	CASSLSADGAATRNSPLHF	TRBJ1-6	TRBV27	NA	few
TGTGCCAGCAGCAGAAACAGGGGTGAACGAGAAGAGCAGTACTTC	CASSRNRGEREEQYF	TRBJ2-7	TRBV5-4	TRBD1	many
TGTGCCAGCAGCTTGGCCGGGAGAGGAAATCAGCCCCAGCATTTT	CASSLAGRGNQPQHF	TRBJ1-5	TRBV5-6	NA	NA
TGTGCCAGCAGCCGCAGCGGGAACACAGATACGCAGTATTTT	CASSRSGNTDTQYF	TRBJ2-3	TRBV7-9	TRBD2	many
TGCGCCAGCAGAGGGACAGGGGATGAGACCCAGTACTTC	CASRGTGDETQYF	TRBJ2-5	TRBV5-1	TRBD1	NA
TGTGCCAGCTCACCACAGACAGATTCACCCCTCCACTTT	CASSPQTDSPLHF	TRBJ1-6	TRBV18	NA	few
TGTGCCAGCAGCTTGGCCGGGGTCAGCTACGAGCAGTACTTC	CASSLAGVSYEQYF	TRBJ2-7	TRBV5-4	NA	once
TGTGCCAGCAGTTTGGGTGGGGGGGCTAACGAAAAACTGTTTTTT	CASSLGGGANEKLFF	TRBJ1-4	TRBV27	NA	NA
TGTGCCAGTAGCAAGACAGGGGGCGAGCAGTACTTC	CASSKTGGEQYF	TRBJ2-7	TRBV19	TRBD1	NA
TGCAGTGCTCGACATGGAAAACTGTTTTTT	CSARHGKLFF	TRBJ1-4	TRBV20-1	NA	few
TGTGCCAGCAGCGGAGACAGGCCCCCCTACGAGCAGTACTTC	CASSGDRPPYEQYF	TRBJ2-7	TRBV28	NA	few
TGTGCCAGCAGGGGGACACCAGAACGTGAAAAACTGTTTTTT	CASRGTPEREKLFF	TRBJ1-4	TRBV27	NA	NA
TGTGCCAGCAGCGACAGGGTAGTCGAGCAGTACTTC	CASSDRVVEQYF	TRBJ2-7	TRBV6-1	TRBD1	NA
TGTGCCATCACACAAGACAGGGATCAGCCCCAGCATTTT	CAITQDRDQPQHF	TRBJ1-5	TRBV10-3	TRBD1	NA
TGTGCCAGCAGCGAGGATGGACAGGGAATCAGGGAGCTGTTTTTT	CASSEDGQGIRELFF	TRBJ2-2	TRBV9	TRBD1	NA
TGCGCCAGCAGAGACAGGGAGGATTCACCCCTCCACTTT	CASRDREDSPLHF	TRBJ1-6	TRBV10-1	TRBD1	NA
TGTGCCTGGAGTGACAGACTGAACACTGAAGCTTTCTTT	CAWSDRLNTEAFF	TRBJ1-1	TRBV30	NA	few
TGTGCCAGCAGTTGGGACACCGAGTGGGATCAGCCCCAGCATTTT	CASSWDTEWDQPQHF	TRBJ1-5	TRBV6-6	NA	NA
TGCAGCGGTAACAGGGGCCAAGAGACCCAGTACTTC	CSGNRGQETQYF	TRBJ2-5	TRBV29-1	TRBD1	NA
TGTGCCAGCAGTGAAGTTCAGGGGAACACCATATATTTT	CASSEVQGNTIYF	TRBJ1-3	TRBV6-1	NA	NA
TGTGCCAGCAGTTTTCTAATCTCCTACAATGAGCAGTTCTTC	CASSFLISYNEQFF	TRBJ2-1	TRBV2	NA	NA
TGTGCCAGCAGCAGGGAGGACACAGATACGCAGTATTTT	CASSREDTDTQYF	TRBJ2-3	TRBV19	NA	once
TGCGCCAGCAGCCCCCTACCGCCGAGCTCCTATAATTCACCCCTCCACTTT	CASSPLPPSSYNSPLHF	TRBJ1-6	TRBV4-1	NA	NA
TGTGCCAGCTCACCGTGGACAGGCCAAGAGACCCAGTACTTC	CASSPWTGQETQYF	TRBJ2-5	TRBV18	TRBD1	NA
TGTGCCAGCAAATCTAGCGGGGGCTACAATGAGCAGTTCTTC	CASKSSGGYNEQFF	TRBJ2-1	TRBV6-1	TRBD2	NA
TGTGCCTGGACAGTCCAGTCGAACACTGAAGCTTTCTTT	CAWTVQSNTEAFF	TRBJ1-1	TRBV30	NA	few
TGTGCCAGCACCTCTATAGGGAGGGCGGGGGGCAATCAGCCCCAGCATTTT	CASTSIGRAGGNQPQHF	TRBJ1-5	TRBV28	NA	NA
TGTGCCAGCAGCTGGAGATCGAACACCGGGGAGCTGTTTTTT	CASSWRSNTGELFF	TRBJ2-2	TRBV5-5	NA	many
TGTGCCAGCAGTGAGACAGGGGGCAATGAAAAACTGTTTTTT	CASSETGGNEKLFF	TRBJ1-4	TRBV2	TRBD1	few
TGTGCCAGCAGGAGCACAGGGCTCAATCAGCCCCAGCATTTT	CASRSTGLNQPQHF	TRBJ1-5	TRBV6-1	NA	NA
TGTGCCAGCAGTGAAGGGGGACAGGGACCCTACGAGCAGTACTTC	CASSEGGQGPYEQYF	TRBJ2-7	TRBV2	TRBD1	NA
TGCGCCAGCAGTCGGGACAGGGAGGGGAACACCATATATTTT	CASSRDREGNTIYF	TRBJ1-3	TRBV10-2	TRBD1	few
TGCGCCAGCAGCTTGGCTGGGGTCGGGGGTACTGAAGCTTTCTTT	CASSLAGVGGTEAFF	TRBJ1-1	TRBV5-1	NA	once
TGTGCCAGCAGCGGAGACCCAGGGGGAAGGGATGAGCAGTTCTTC	CASSGDPGGRDEQFF	TRBJ2-1	TRBV9	TRBD1	NA
TGCGCCAGCAGCCAGGCTGACAGGGGCCAAGAGACCCAGTACTTC	CASSQADRGQETQYF	TRBJ2-5	TRBV4-1	TRBD1	NA
TGCGCCAGCAGCTTGGGTTGGGGGGGCACGAGCACAGATACGCAGTATTTT	CASSLGWGGTSTDTQYF	TRBJ2-3	TRBV5-1	NA	few
TGCGCCAGCAGCATAGCGGGGACTCGCTCCTACAATGAGCAGTTCTTC	CASSIAGTRSYNEQFF	TRBJ2-1	TRBV5-1	TRBD2	NA